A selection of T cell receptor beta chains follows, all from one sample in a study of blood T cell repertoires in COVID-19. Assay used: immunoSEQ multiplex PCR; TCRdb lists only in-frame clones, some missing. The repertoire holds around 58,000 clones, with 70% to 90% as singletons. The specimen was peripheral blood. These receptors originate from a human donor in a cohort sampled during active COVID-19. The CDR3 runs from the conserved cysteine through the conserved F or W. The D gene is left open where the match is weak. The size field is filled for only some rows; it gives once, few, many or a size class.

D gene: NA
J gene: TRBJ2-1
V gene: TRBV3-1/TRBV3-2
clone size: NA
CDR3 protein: CASSPLGDEQFF
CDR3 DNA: TGTGCCAGCAGCCCCCTCGGGGATGAGCAGTTCTTC

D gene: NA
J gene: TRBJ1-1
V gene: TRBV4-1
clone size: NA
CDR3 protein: CASSQGLVTGTEAFF
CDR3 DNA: TGCGCCAGCAGCCAAGGGTTGGTCACAGGCACTGAAGCTTTCTTT

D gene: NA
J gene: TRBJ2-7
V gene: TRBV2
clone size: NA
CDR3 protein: CASSEAGRSYEQYF
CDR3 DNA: TGTGCCAGCAGTGAAGCGGGCCGATCCTACGAGCAGTACTTC

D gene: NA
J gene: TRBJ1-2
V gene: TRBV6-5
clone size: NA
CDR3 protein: CASSSQGYGYTF
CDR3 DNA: TGTGCCAGCAGTTCCCAGGGTTACGGCTACACCTTC

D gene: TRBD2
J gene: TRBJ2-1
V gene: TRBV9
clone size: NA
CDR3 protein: CASSVARLAGSNEQFF
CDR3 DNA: TGTGCCAGCAGCGTAGCCCGACTAGCGGGGAGCAATGAGCAGTTCTTC

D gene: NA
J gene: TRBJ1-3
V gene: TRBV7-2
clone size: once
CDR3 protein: CASSLERSPGNTIYF
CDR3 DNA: TGTGCCAGCAGCTTAGAGAGGTCCCCTGGAAACACCATATATTTT

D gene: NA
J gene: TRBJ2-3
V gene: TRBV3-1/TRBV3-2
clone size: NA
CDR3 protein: CASSPRGGDTDTQYF
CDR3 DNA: TGTGCCAGCAGCCCCCGGGGCGGGGATACAGATACGCAGTATTTT

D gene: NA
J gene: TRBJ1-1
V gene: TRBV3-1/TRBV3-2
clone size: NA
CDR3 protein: CASSQGPYHTEAFF
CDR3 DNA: TGTGCCAGCAGCCAAGGCCCCTACCACACTGAAGCTTTCTTT

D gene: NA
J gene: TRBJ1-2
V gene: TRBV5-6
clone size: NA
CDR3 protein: CASSFQTTGSGYTF
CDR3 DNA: TGTGCCAGCAGTTTTCAAACCACAGGGTCCGGCTACACCTTC

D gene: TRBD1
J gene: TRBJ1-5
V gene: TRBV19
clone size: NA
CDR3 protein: CASTLRTGGLGSNQPQHF
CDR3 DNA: TGTGCCAGTACCCTTCGGACAGGGGGTTTAGGAAGCAATCAGCCCCAGCATTTT

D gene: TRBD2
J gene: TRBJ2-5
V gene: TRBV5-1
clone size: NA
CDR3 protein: CASSLFLAGGSQETQYF
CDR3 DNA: TGCGCCAGCAGCTTGTTTCTAGCGGGGGGCTCTCAAGAGACCCAGTACTTC

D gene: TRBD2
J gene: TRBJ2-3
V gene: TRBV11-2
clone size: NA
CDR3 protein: CASSLGQRGAGDTQYF
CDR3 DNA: TGTGCCAGCAGCTTAGGCCAGCGGGGGGCTGGAGATACGCAGTATTTT

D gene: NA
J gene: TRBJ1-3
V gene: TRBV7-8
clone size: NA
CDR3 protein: CASSLRRVLSAGNTIYF
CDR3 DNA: TGTGCCAGCAGCCTCCGGAGGGTACTATCGGCTGGAAACACCATATATTTT

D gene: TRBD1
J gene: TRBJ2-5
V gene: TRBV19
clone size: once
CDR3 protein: CASSTTGRQGGTQYF
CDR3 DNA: TGTGCCAGTAGTACCACCGGAAGACAGGGCGGAACCCAGTACTTC

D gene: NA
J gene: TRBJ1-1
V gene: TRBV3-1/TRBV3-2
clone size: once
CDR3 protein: CASSEHGANTEAFF
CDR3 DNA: TGTGCCAGCAGCGAACACGGAGCGAACACTGAAGCTTTCTTT

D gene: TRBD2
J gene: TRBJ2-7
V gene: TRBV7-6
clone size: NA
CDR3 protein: CASSFGLAGETYEQYF
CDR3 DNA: TGTGCCAGCAGCTTCGGACTAGCGGGGGAAACCTACGAGCAGTACTTC

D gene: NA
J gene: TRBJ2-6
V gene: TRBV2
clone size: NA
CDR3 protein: CASTGGAGANVLTF
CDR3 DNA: TGTGCCAGCACCGGAGGGGCAGGGGCCAACGTCCTGACTTTC

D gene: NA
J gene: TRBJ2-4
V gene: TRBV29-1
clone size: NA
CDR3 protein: CNVEGGLAKNIQYF
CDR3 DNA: TGCAACGTTGAAGGGGGACTAGCCAAAAACATTCAGTACTTC

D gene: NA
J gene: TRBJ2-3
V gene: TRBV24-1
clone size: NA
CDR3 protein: CATSDLSELHTQYF
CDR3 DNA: TGTGCCACCAGTGATTTATCGGAACTACATACGCAGTATTTT

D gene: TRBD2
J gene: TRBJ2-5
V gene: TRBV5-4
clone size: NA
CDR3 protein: CASSSLAGGETQYF
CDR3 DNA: TGTGCCAGCAGCTCGCTGGCGGGGGGCGAGACCCAGTACTTC

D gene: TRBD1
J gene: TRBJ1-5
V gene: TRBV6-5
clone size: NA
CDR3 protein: CASTRQGNGNQPQHF
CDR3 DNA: TGTGCCAGCACCAGACAGGGCAATGGCAATCAGCCCCAGCATTTT

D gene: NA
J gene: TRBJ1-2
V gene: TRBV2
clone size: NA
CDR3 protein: CASSEAQGLYTF
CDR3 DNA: TGTGCCAGCAGTGAAGCGCAGGGTCTTTACACCTTC

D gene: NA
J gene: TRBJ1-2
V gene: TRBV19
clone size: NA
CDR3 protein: CASSMGLNYGYTF
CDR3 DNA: TGTGCCAGTAGTATGGGGCTTAACTATGGCTACACCTTC

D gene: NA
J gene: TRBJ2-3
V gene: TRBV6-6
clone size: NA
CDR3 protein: CASSYQEDTQYF
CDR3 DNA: TGTGCCAGCAGTTACCAGGAAGATACGCAGTATTTT

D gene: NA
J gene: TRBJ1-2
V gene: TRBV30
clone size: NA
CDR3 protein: CAWASPGTGYTF
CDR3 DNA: TGTGCCTGGGCCTCCCCGGGTACTGGCTACACCTTC

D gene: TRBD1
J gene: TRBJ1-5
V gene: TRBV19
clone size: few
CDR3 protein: CASSPGTGTSNQPQHF
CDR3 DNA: TGTGCCAGTAGTCCAGGGACAGGGACGAGCAATCAGCCCCAGCATTTT

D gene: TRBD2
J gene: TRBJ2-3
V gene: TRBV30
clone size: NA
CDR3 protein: CAWSLWTSGGTDTQYF
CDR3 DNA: TGTGCCTGGAGTCTCTGGACTAGCGGGGGCACAGATACGCAGTATTTT

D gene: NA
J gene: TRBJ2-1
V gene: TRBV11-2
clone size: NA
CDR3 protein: CASSHSRAVGDEQFF
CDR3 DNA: TGTGCCAGCAGCCACTCGCGGGCTGTCGGCGATGAGCAGTTCTTC

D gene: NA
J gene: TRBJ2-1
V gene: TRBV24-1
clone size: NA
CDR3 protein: CATGDGISIGGNEQFF
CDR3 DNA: TGTGCCACCGGGGATGGGATCTCGATTGGGGGGAATGAGCAGTTCTTC

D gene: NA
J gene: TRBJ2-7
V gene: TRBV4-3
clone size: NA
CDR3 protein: CASSQEGARGEEQYF
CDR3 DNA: TGCGCCAGCAGCCAAGAGGGGGCCAGGGGGGAAGAGCAGTACTTC

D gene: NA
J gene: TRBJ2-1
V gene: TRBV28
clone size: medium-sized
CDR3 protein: CASSPPDTEYNEQFF
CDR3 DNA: TGTGCCAGCAGTCCTCCCGACACAGAATACAATGAGCAGTTCTTC

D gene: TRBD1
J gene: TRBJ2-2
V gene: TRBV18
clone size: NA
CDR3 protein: CASSASGGPPGELFF
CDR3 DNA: TGTGCCAGCTCAGCCTCAGGGGGCCCCCCCGGGGAGCTGTTTTTT

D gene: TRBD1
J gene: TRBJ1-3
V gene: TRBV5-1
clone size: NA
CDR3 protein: CASSYLPGQGGSGNTIYF
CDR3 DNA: TGCGCCAGCAGCTACTTACCGGGACAGGGAGGATCTGGAAACACCATATATTTT

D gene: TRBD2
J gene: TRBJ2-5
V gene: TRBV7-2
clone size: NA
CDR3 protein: CASSLTIAGVETQYF
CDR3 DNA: TGTGCCAGCAGCTTGACAATAGCGGGGGTGGAGACCCAGTACTTC

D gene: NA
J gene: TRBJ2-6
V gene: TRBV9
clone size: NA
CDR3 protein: CASSEELTVLSAGANVLTF
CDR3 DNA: TGTGCCAGCAGCGAGGAGCTGACAGTCCTCAGCGCTGGGGCCAACGTCCTGACTTTC

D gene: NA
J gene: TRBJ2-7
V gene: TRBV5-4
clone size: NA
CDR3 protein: CASSFDSLYYEQYF
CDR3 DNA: TGTGCCAGCAGCTTCGATTCCCTCTACTACGAGCAGTACTTC

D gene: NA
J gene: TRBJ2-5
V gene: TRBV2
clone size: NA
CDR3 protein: CASNRAQETQYF
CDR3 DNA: TGTGCCAGTAACAGGGCCCAAGAGACCCAGTACTTC

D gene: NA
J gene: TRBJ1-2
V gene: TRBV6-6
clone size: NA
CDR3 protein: CASSPTAGSIYGYTF
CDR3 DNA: TGTGCCAGCAGTCCAACGGCGGGGAGCATCTATGGCTACACCTTC

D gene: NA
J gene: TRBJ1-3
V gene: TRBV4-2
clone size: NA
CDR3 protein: CASSLHDTSSGNTIYF
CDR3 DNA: TGTGCCAGCAGCCTCCACGATACAAGCTCTGGAAACACCATATATTTT